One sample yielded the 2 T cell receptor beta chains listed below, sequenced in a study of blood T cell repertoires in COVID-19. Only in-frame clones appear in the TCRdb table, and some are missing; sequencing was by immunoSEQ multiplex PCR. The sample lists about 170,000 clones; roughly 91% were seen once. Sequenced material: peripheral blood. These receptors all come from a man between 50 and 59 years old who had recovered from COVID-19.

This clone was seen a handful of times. The CDR3 region is CASNHGSPGYTF. CDR3 sequence (DNA): TGTGCCAGCAACCATGGCAGTCCGGGCTACACCTTC. The chain couples TRBV28 to TRBJ1-2; D gene unclear. Trimming took 7 bases from V and 8 from J, leaving 14 bases between them. This CDR3 region has 12 residues. Germline lookup yields CDR1 MDHEN and CDR2 SYDVKM.

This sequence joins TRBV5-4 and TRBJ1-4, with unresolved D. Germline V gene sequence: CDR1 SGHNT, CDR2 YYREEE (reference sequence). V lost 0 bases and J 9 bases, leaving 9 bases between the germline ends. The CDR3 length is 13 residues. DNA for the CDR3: TGTGCCAGCAGCTTGGAGGGAGTACAAAAACTGTTTTTT. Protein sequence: CASSLEGVQKLFF.